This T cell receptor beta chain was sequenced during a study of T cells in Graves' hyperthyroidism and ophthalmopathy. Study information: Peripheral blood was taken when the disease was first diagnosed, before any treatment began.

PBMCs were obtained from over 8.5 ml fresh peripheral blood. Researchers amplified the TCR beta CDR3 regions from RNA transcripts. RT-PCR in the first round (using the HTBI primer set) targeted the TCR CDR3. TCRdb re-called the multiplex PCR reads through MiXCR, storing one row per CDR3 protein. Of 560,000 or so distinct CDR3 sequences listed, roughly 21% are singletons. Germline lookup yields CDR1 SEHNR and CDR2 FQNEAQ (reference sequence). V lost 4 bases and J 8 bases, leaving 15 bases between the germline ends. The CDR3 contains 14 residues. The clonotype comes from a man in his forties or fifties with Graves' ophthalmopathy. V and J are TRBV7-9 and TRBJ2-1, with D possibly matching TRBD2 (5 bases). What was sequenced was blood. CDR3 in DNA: TGTGCCAGCAGCTCCCGACTAAACCTGCATGAGCAGTTCTTC. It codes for CASSSRLNLHEQFF. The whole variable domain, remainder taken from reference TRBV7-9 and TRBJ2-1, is DTGVSQNPRHKITKRGQNVTFRCDPISEHNRLYWYRQTLGQGPEFLTYFQNEAQLEKSRLLSDRFSAERPKGSFSTLEIQRTEQGDSAMYLCASSSRLNLHEQFFGPGTRLTVL.